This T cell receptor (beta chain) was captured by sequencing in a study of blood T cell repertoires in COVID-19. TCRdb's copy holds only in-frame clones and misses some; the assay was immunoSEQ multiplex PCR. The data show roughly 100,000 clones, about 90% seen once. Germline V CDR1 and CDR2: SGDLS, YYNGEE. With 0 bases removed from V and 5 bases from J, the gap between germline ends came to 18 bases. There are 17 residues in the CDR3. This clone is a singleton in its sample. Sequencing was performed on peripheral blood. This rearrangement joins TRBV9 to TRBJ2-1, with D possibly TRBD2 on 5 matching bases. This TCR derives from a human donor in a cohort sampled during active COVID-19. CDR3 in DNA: TGTGCCAGCAGCGTAGCTACGGGGAGTTCCCGAGACAATGAGCAGTTCTTC. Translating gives CASSVATGSSRDNEQFF.